The 18 T cell receptor beta chains presented below share a single source sample, sequenced in a study of blood T cell repertoires in COVID-19. Clones were sequenced by immunoSEQ multiplex PCR, and TCRdb holds only the in-frame ones, with some missing. The data show around 400,000 clones, roughly 86% seen once. The sequencing input was peripheral blood. These receptors were taken from an older woman with COVID-19, enrolled during active disease.

V is TRBV5-4 and J is TRBJ1-6; 8 bases fit TRBD1. The V segment lost 0 bases and the J segment 7 bases; nucleotides outside the gene matches: 6. Looked up from germline, CDR1 is SGHNT and CDR2 is YYREEE (reference sequence). The CDR3 spans 16 residues. The CDR3 is CASSLAGTGPNSPLHF. For the CDR3, the DNA is TGTGCCAGCAGCTTGGCCGGGACAGGACCCAATTCACCCCTCCACTTT.

The V call is TRBV2, the J call TRBJ2-1; TRBD2 aligns across 10 bases. V shed 6 bases, J shed 7 bases, and the junction held 12 bases outside the gene matches. Germline-derived CDR1 and CDR2 are SNHLY and FYNNEI. CDR3 length: 16 amino acids. CDR3 region: CASRDTSGGAWNEQFF. Here the CDR3 DNA reads TGTGCCAGCAGAGATACGAGCGGGGGGGCCTGGAATGAGCAGTTCTTC.

The chain has TRBV19 and TRBJ1-1, with 7 bases matching TRBD1. This CDR3 region has 14 residues. The V gene's germline CDR1 is LNHDA and CDR2 SQIVND (reference sequence). V gave up 5 bases and J gave up 0 bases; unmatched junction bases: 3. This CDR3 is CASSWGQMNTEAFF. DNA for the CDR3: TGTGCCAGTAGTTGGGGACAGATGAACACTGAAGCTTTCTTT.

The chain links TRBV5-1 to TRBJ2-1; weak D call: TRBD1 (6 bases). CDR3 length: 13 amino acids. In germline, CDR1 is SGHRS, CDR2 YFSETQ. V shed 1 base and J shed 7 bases, with 9 bases lying between them. This CDR3 reads CASSLWTVNEQFF. CDR3 in DNA: TGCGCCAGCAGCTTGTGGACAGTTAATGAGCAGTTCTTC.

The rearrangement links TRBV11-2 to TRBJ2-3; 8 nucleotides match TRBD1. The CDR3 runs to 15 residues. Germline V lookup: CDR1 SGHAT, CDR2 FQNNGV. J gave up 8 bases and V 5 bases, and 12 bases lay outside the gene matches. The CDR3 sequence: CASSRHQGAQGTQYF. CDR3 coding DNA: TGTGCCAGCAGCCGTCACCAGGGGGCGCAGGGTACGCAGTATTTT.

The genes are TRBV19 and TRBJ2-4; TRBD2 matches at 9 bases. This CDR3 is 17 amino acids long. Trimming removed 7 bases from V and 0 bases from J; junction bases left unmatched: 10. Looked up from germline, CDR1 is LNHDA and CDR2 is SQIVND (reference sequence). The CDR3 bases are TGTGCCAGTACTCAGCGGGGGGACAGCCTAGCCAAAAACATTCAGTACTTC. This gives the protein CASTQRGDSLAKNIQYF.

The chain combines TRBV12-3 or TRBV12-4 with TRBJ2-4, with unresolved D. Trimming left V 4 bases short and J 0 bases short, with 4 bases between. CDR3 length equals 13 residues. The CDR3 sequence is CASSSLAKNIQYF. CDR3 DNA sequence: TGTGCCAGCAGTTCCTTAGCCAAAAACATTCAGTACTTC.

The chain has TRBV5-1 and TRBJ2-7, with 8 nucleotides matching TRBD1. The CDR3 is made up of 15 amino acids. Germline V gene data show CDR1 as SGHRS and CDR2 as YFSETQ. Losses at the gene ends were 4 bases for V and 6 bases for J; bases not matched to a gene: 12. The CDR3 bases are TGCGCCAGCAGCCCTGTTCGGACAGGGTCGTCCGAGCAGTACTTC. It is translated as CASSPVRTGSSEQYF.

This sequence joins TRBV6-1 and TRBJ1-1; D unclear. The germline V gene encodes CDR1 MNHNS and CDR2 SASEGT. The length of the CDR3 is 18 residues. Trimming took off 2 bases at V and 2 bases at J, with 21 bases between the two ends. CDR3 sequence reads: CASSELGRGRLGNTEAFF. DNA of the CDR3: TGTGCCAGCAGTGAACTAGGGCGGGGAAGATTAGGTAACACTGAAGCTTTCTTT.

This clone was counted only a few times. The CDR3 DNA reads as TGTGCCAGCAGCCCCGTTTCGGAGACCCAGTACTTC. As protein: CASSPVSETQYF. The V call is TRBV7-9, the J call TRBJ2-5; D is ambiguous. The CDR3 loop spans 12 amino acids. V was pared by 5 bases and J by 5 bases, with 9 bases between. The germline V gene has CDR1 SEHNR and CDR2 FQNEAQ (reference sequence).

This clone occurred a few times. This chain links TRBV13 with TRBJ2-2, with TRBD1 matching 8 bases. V dropped 6 bases and J dropped 0; count of bases not matched to a gene: 3. This CDR3 has 15 residues. Germline-derived CDR1 and CDR2 are PRHDT and FYEKMQ (reference sequence). The CDR3 DNA reads as TGTGCCAGCAGGAGGACAGGGACGAACACCGGGGAGCTGTTTTTT. Its protein is CASRRTGTNTGELFF.

This chain connects TRBV12-5 to TRBJ2-7, with D perhaps matching TRBD2 (7 bases). There are 21 residues in the CDR3. V dropped 2 bases and J dropped 2 bases, with 31 bases sitting between them. Per the germline V gene, CDR1 is LGHNT and CDR2 is FRNRAP. CDR3 sequence: CASGLSPPGVVYRRGTYEQYF. The DNA for the CDR3 is TGTGCTAGTGGTTTGTCCCCCCCAGGGGTCGTTTATCGGCGGGGGACCTACGAGCAGTACTTC.

The CDR3: CSVAQGVGQPQHF. The CDR3 DNA sequence: TGCAGCGTTGCACAGGGGGTAGGGCAGCCCCAGCATTTT. The chain joins TRBV29-1 to TRBJ1-5, with 8 positions matching TRBD1. Per germline, CDR1 SQVTM and CDR2 ANQGSEA. The CDR3 runs 13 residues. J gave up 7 bases and V 4 bases, and 6 bases lay outside the gene matches. Drawing the rest from reference TRBV29-1 and TRBJ1-5, the complete variable domain is SAVISQKPSRDICQRGTSLTIQCQVDSQVTMMFWYRQQPGQSLTLIATANQGSEATYESGFVIDKFPISRPNLTFSTLTVSNMSPEDSSIYLCSVAQGVGQPQHFGDGTRLSIL.

This clone was detected once. This rearrangement joins TRBV29-1 to TRBJ1-4; 7 positions agree with TRBD1. CDR1 and CDR2 (germline): SQVTM, ANQGSEA. This CDR3 has 13 amino acids. V shed 4 bases and J 8 bases; nucleotides not matched to a gene: 7. This CDR3 reads CSVGQGREEKLFF. CDR3 DNA sequence: TGCAGCGTTGGACAGGGAAGAGAGGAAAAACTGTTTTTT.

The chain recombines TRBV5-1 with TRBJ1-3; D might be TRBD1 (6 bases). V was pared by 3 bases and J by 6 bases, with 10 bases between. This CDR3 comprises 13 residues. Germline CDR1 SGHRS, CDR2 YFSETQ. CDR3 sequence (DNA): TGCGCCAGCAGCTCGGGACACCAAAACACCATATATTTT. Its protein is CASSSGHQNTIYF.

For this clone: Other nucleotide sequences from this sample produce the same CDR3. This chain links TRBV15 with TRBJ1-1; possible D gene TRBD1, 5 bases. This CDR3 has 15 amino acids. The V gene lost 3 bases and the J gene lost 5 bases, with 16 bases spanning the gap. Per germline, CDR1 LNHNV and CDR2 YYDKDF (reference sequence). In nucleotides, the CDR3 is TGTGCCACCAGCAGGGACCGGGCGGGGGATACTGAAGCTTTCTTT. The encoded protein is CATSRDRAGDTEAFF.

The chain recombines TRBV18 with TRBJ1-2; 7 bases are shared with TRBD1. Germline CDR1 is KGHSH and CDR2 is LQKENI. The CDR3 contains 14 residues. The J segment lost 4 bases and the V segment lost 2 bases, leaving 4 bases of the junction unmatched. Here the CDR3 DNA reads TGTGCCAGCTCACCAACAGGGGTTCGCTATGGCTACACCTTC. It specifies CASSPTGVRYGYTF.

The gene calls are TRBV27 and TRBJ2-3; tentatively, D is TRBD2 (7 bases). V lost 4 bases to trimming and J lost 6 bases, with 20 bases between them. This CDR3 has 16 amino acids. Looked up from germline, CDR1 is MNHEY and CDR2 is SMNVEV (reference sequence). CDR3 in DNA: TGTGCCAGCAGTTCGGCGGGGGCATTTAGGGGCGATACGCAGTATTTT. Its protein is CASSSAGAFRGDTQYF.